Given below is one T cell receptor (beta chain) in context. Seattle participants joined during active infection and were tracked over time. This specimen belongs to a study of blood T cell repertoires in COVID-19. Source study methods: Counts of nucleated cells, estimated from reference gene primer amplification, were obtained. Here immunoSEQ multiplex PCR was the method, and the copy in TCRdb shows in-frame clones only, minus some. V and J calls and clone size are as listed in that table; D and trimming were resolved from the DNA. The repertoire includes some 300,000 clones, 90% of them detected once, and under 1.1% sits in the top ten. The sequencing sample was made of peripheral blood. The receptor was derived from a woman in her thirties or forties with COVID-19, enrolled during active disease.

As DNA, the CDR3 is TGTGCCAGCAACCCAGGCGGAGGATGGGAAAAACTGTTTTTT. It yields the protein CASNPGGGWEKLFF. The chain links TRBV7-2 to TRBJ1-4, with D hard to call. CDR3 length: 14 residues. Germline V lookup: CDR1 SGHTA, CDR2 FQGNSA. V was shortened by 7 bases and J by 8 bases, with 17 bases between the two germline ends.